The subject of this entry is one T cell receptor beta chain. The table came from immunoSEQ multiplex PCR; TCRdb's copy has only in-frame clones and leaves some out. The sample lists approximately 32,000 clones; under 95% were seen once. The germline V and J ends were trimmed by 2 bases and 6 bases, with 14 bases remaining between them. Looked up from germline, CDR1 is SGHNT and CDR2 is YENEEA. CDR3 size: 14 residues. The sample comes from a study of T cell changes during pregnancy in multiple sclerosis. The chain combines TRBV11-3 with TRBJ2-7, with D tentatively TRBD2 (6 bases). The source is a female donor in good health, enrolled as a control in a pregnancy study. Sequencing used peripheral blood, obtained in the third trimester of pregnancy. The CDR3 region has the DNA TGTGCCAGCAGCTTAATCGCGGGGCAAAGCGAGCAGTACTTC. Protein product: CASSLIAGQSEQYF.